Below are 5 T cell receptor beta chains sequenced from a single sample in a study of shared T cell receptors in the human thymus. Some clones are missing from TCRdb's copy, which holds only in-frame ones; the method was immunoSEQ multiplex PCR. The sample has roughly 660,000 clones; approximately 87% are singletons. These same data were also listed under a study on human thymus T cells.

Sequencing was performed on thymocytes. The receptor source for this set is a boy younger than two with a congenital heart defect.

CDR3 amino acids: CATCTQGMGQGPILGKLFF. The CDR3 bases are TGTGCCACCTGCACACAGGGGATGGGGCAGGGCCCAATTTTGGGAAAACTGTTTTTT. The chain joins TRBV15 to TRBJ1-4, with TRBD1 matching over 7 bases. V lost 8 bases and J lost 10; bases outside the gene matches: 28. The CDR3 has 19 residues. Germline V gene data show CDR1 as LNHNV and CDR2 as YYDKDF (reference sequence).

The V and J genes are TRBV2 and TRBJ2-7; 9 positions agree with TRBD1. V was pared by 6 bases and J by 0 bases, with 9 bases of the junction left unmatched. CDR1 is SNHLY and CDR2 is FYNNEI in the germline V gene. The CDR3 has 16 amino acids. Here the CDR3 reads CASSRDRVTSSYEQYF. The DNA of the CDR3 is TGTGCCAGCAGCCGGGACAGGGTGACGAGCTCCTACGAGCAGTACTTC.

Note on this clone: The sample has other DNA sequences that encode this CDR3 too. The rearrangement uses TRBV4-3 and TRBJ1-2, with D perhaps TRBD1 (6 bases). From germline, CDR1 is LGHNA and CDR2 YSLEER. The CDR3 is 13 amino acids. V dropped 6 bases and J dropped 2 bases, with 10 bases sitting between them. The chain's CDR3 is CASSPDRNYGYTF. Written as DNA, the CDR3 is TGCGCCAGCAGTCCAGACAGGAACTATGGCTACACCTTC.

CDR3 nucleotides: TGTGCCTGGGCGAGTAGCACAGATACGCAGTATTTT. Its protein is CAWASSTDTQYF. The chain has TRBV30 and TRBJ2-3; D not certain. The CDR3 is made up of 12 amino acids. Germline V gene sequence: CDR1 GTSNPN, CDR2 SVGIG (reference sequence). V lost 5 bases and J lost 0, with 6 bases in between.

V gene TRBV29-1 combines with J gene TRBJ1-2, with TRBD1 matching 7 bases. Germline CDR1 is SQVTM and CDR2 is ANQGSEA. V lost 7 bases to trimming and J lost 7 bases; unmatched junction nucleotides: 12. The CDR3 spans 13 residues. The CDR3, as DNA: TGCAGCGGGGGCCAAGGGGGCATCGGTGGCTACACCTTC. Protein sequence: CSGGQGGIGGYTF.